This T cell receptor (beta chain) was obtained from a study of patients and donors after allogeneic stem cell transplantation. Via MiXCR, TCRdb re-called the RT-PCR reads, giving one row per CDR3 protein. The sample has roughly 880,000 distinct CDR3 sequences, 18% seen once. Material for sequencing was blood, either unsorted or a sorted T cell fraction (not recorded which). The source is a human donor who was either an allogeneic HSCT recipient or a stem cell or donor lymphocyte infusion donor (not recorded which). It is not recorded whose cells these are; they may come from a transplant donor.

The CDR3 loop is CASSMRTLYNEQFF. CDR3 nucleotides: TGTGCCAGTAGTATGCGGACACTATACAATGAGCAGTTCTTC. The chain combines TRBV19 with TRBJ2-1; possibly TRBD1 for D (5 bases). The V end lost 3 bases, the J end lost 4 bases, and 10 bases lay between the germline ends. CDR3 size: 14 residues. Germline values: CDR1 LNHDA, CDR2 SQIVND (reference sequence). The variable domain in full, completed from reference TRBV19 and TRBJ2-1, reads DGGITQSPKYLFRKEGQNVTLSCEQNLNHDAMYWYRQDPGQGLRLIYYSQIVNDFQKGDIAEGYSVSREKKESFPLTVTSAQKNPTAFYLCASSMRTLYNEQFFGPGTRLTVL.